This T cell receptor beta chain was retrieved from a study of blood T cell repertoires in COVID-19 (dated by TCRdb to 2019 to 2021). In the study overall: Collaborator samples came from the United States, Italy and Spain and covered acute and convalescent phases of COVID-19. The material from the prospective study consisted of cDNA or gDNA derived from T cells, B-cell-depleted T cells, or PBMCs. Deeply sampled blood TCRbeta repertoires from subjects exposed to, actively infected with, or recovered from COVID-19 were included in the dataset. A freely available public database, intended as a resource for researchers studying the immune response to SARS-CoV-2, is where the repertoires were released. The samples were drawn from the first 160 participants of the ongoing ImmuneRACE study and from under 1,500 subjects provided by 6 global collaborators. A de-identified subject ID, COVID-19 status, age in years and sex were almost always included in the sample metadata. HLA class I and class II types, where available, came from metadata supplied by the sample provider rather than from assay-based typing. Summary of the overall study and its limitations: The amount of clinical and demographic metadata varied by source and participant and was provided uncurated.

Looking up the germline V gene (reference sequence) yields CDR1 LGHDT and CDR2 YNNKEL. Deletion took 0 bases off V and 2 bases off J, with a span of 4 bases between the germline ends. The CDR3 contains 13 residues, cysteine and phenylalanine counted. The DNA shown is the 39-base CDR3, in frame from base 1. Enrolling through a virtual design, the prospective study's participants ranged in age from roughly 18 to 90 years and lived across 24 United States geographic areas. In the prospective study, cohorts were assigned on the basis of participant-reported clinical history obtained from a screening survey and a study questionnaire. Each participant in the prospective study had whole blood, serum and a nasopharyngeal or oropharyngeal swab collected by mobile phlebotomists. Prospective study participants could optionally give additional blood draws and questionnaires over a roughly 2-month period. Blood samples from the prospective study were shipped frozen or at room temperature prior to DNA extraction.

TCRbeta CDR3 regions were amplified from genomic DNA using the immunoSEQ Assay, a bias-controlled multiplex PCR. As for the authors' bioinformatics: The number of nucleated cells in each sample was estimated by amplification of reference gene primers within the assay. To quantify the absolute abundance of each unique TCRbeta CDR3 rearrangement, sequence reads were collapsed and filtered. For each sample, productive Simpson clonality was calculated as the square root of Simpson's diversity index over productive rearrangements. TCRdb stores this immuneACCESS table with in-frame sequences only. Part of the clones is absent; in the studies checked, under half of the shortfall reflects unresolved V genes, and no reason is known for the rest. V and J calls and clone size are as listed in that table; D and trimming were resolved from the DNA. This sample gives under 250,000 clones in total; 75% to 85% of them show up just once. About 8.2% of the sample comes from the top ten.

Worth noting for this clone: No cognate antigen has been identified for it. The input lacks base qualities; no much larger clone sits a single base away.

The origin of this receptor is a woman aged 45-60 years with acute COVID-19. The sample was PBMCs or T cells enriched from blood (not recorded which). This chain is built from TRBV3-1 (or the pseudogene TRBV3-2) and TRBJ1-2; the D gene cannot be resolved reliably. The base sequence is TGTGCCAGCAGCCAAGAGACAAACTATGGCTACACCTTC. Its protein is CASSQETNYGYTF.